Listed below are T cell receptor beta chains from one sample, sequenced in a study of blood T cell repertoires in COVID-19. TCRdb keeps only in-frame clones here, not all; method: immunoSEQ multiplex PCR. Of nearly 350,000 clones listed, around nine tenths are singletons. Sequencing was carried out using peripheral blood. These receptors all stem from a woman aged 70 to 79 with COVID-19, enrolled during active disease. Each CDR3 is given with its conserved first and last residue. The D gene is left open where the match is weak. Only some rows state a clone size, as once, few, many or a class for expanded clones.

d_gene: -
j_gene: TRBJ2-1
abundance: -
v_gene: TRBV28
CDR3aa: CASSRGDAGYNEQFF

d_gene: -
j_gene: TRBJ2-4
abundance: -
v_gene: TRBV11-2
CDR3aa: CASSLTPNPSNIQYF

d_gene: -
j_gene: TRBJ1-6
abundance: -
v_gene: TRBV5-4
CDR3aa: CASSSTGTTLHF

d_gene: TRBD1
j_gene: TRBJ1-2
abundance: few
v_gene: TRBV5-3
CDR3aa: CARSLAPDRADGYTF

d_gene: TRBD1
j_gene: TRBJ1-5
abundance: once
v_gene: TRBV28
CDR3aa: CASRAGTGVFNQPQHF

d_gene: TRBD1
j_gene: TRBJ1-1
abundance: -
v_gene: TRBV18
CDR3aa: CASSRTGENTEAFF

d_gene: TRBD1
j_gene: TRBJ1-5
abundance: -
v_gene: TRBV19
CDR3aa: CASSISGTGGNQPQHF

d_gene: -
j_gene: TRBJ1-3
abundance: -
v_gene: TRBV6-7
CDR3aa: CASSLRDNSLGTIYF

d_gene: -
j_gene: TRBJ1-2
abundance: -
v_gene: TRBV12-5
CDR3aa: CASGLPPLSYGYTF

d_gene: -
j_gene: TRBJ1-1
abundance: -
v_gene: TRBV19
CDR3aa: CASTRPGVNTEAFF

d_gene: -
j_gene: TRBJ2-1
abundance: -
v_gene: TRBV7-3
CDR3aa: CASSLIRGNEQFF

d_gene: TRBD1
j_gene: TRBJ1-2
abundance: few
v_gene: TRBV5-1
CDR3aa: CASRELDRGKGYTF

d_gene: TRBD1
j_gene: TRBJ1-1
abundance: -
v_gene: TRBV19
CDR3aa: CASTAGQQNTEAFF

d_gene: -
j_gene: TRBJ1-3
abundance: -
v_gene: TRBV9
CDR3aa: CASSQGHPSGNTIYF

d_gene: TRBD1
j_gene: TRBJ2-7
abundance: few
v_gene: TRBV5-1
CDR3aa: CASSSGTGDEQYF

d_gene: TRBD1
j_gene: TRBJ1-1
abundance: -
v_gene: TRBV9
CDR3aa: CASSVVDRVLTEAFF

d_gene: TRBD2
j_gene: TRBJ2-5
abundance: -
v_gene: TRBV10-3
CDR3aa: CAIGQSSGGQGETQYF

d_gene: TRBD2
j_gene: TRBJ2-5
abundance: -
v_gene: TRBV7-2
CDR3aa: CASSLNFDSGGPGQETQYF

d_gene: TRBD1
j_gene: TRBJ2-7
abundance: -
v_gene: TRBV9
CDR3aa: CASSVGQGEYEQYF

d_gene: -
j_gene: TRBJ2-1
abundance: -
v_gene: TRBV18
CDR3aa: CASSPPRGNEQFF

d_gene: -
j_gene: TRBJ1-1
abundance: once
v_gene: TRBV27
CDR3aa: CASSLMGRNTEAFF

d_gene: -
j_gene: TRBJ1-1
abundance: -
v_gene: TRBV7-6
CDR3aa: CASSLSPRADTEAFF

d_gene: TRBD2
j_gene: TRBJ2-1
abundance: -
v_gene: TRBV7-2
CDR3aa: CASSFDRGGYNEQFF

d_gene: -
j_gene: TRBJ2-2
abundance: -
v_gene: TRBV12-5
CDR3aa: CASGLVRDLNTGELFF

d_gene: -
j_gene: TRBJ1-1
abundance: once
v_gene: TRBV24-1
CDR3aa: CATSDPGTEAFF

d_gene: -
j_gene: TRBJ2-3
abundance: -
v_gene: TRBV18
CDR3aa: CASSAAGMTDTQYF

d_gene: -
j_gene: TRBJ1-6
abundance: -
v_gene: TRBV7-2
CDR3aa: CASSLALNSYNSPLHF

d_gene: -
j_gene: TRBJ2-1
abundance: -
v_gene: TRBV30
CDR3aa: CAWARGSYNEQFF

d_gene: -
j_gene: TRBJ2-7
abundance: -
v_gene: TRBV9
CDR3aa: CASSAEGNYEQYF

d_gene: TRBD2
j_gene: TRBJ2-3
abundance: -
v_gene: TRBV9
CDR3aa: CASKVGGGTGDTDTQYF

d_gene: TRBD1
j_gene: TRBJ1-1
abundance: once
v_gene: TRBV12-3/TRBV12-4
CDR3aa: CASSLRQGTEAFF

d_gene: -
j_gene: TRBJ1-5
abundance: -
v_gene: TRBV7-9
CDR3aa: CASSLGRSQPQHF

d_gene: -
j_gene: TRBJ1-2
abundance: -
v_gene: TRBV29-1
CDR3aa: CSVGSRGNYGYTF

d_gene: TRBD1
j_gene: TRBJ1-2
abundance: -
v_gene: TRBV7-9
CDR3aa: CASSLQQGAGGYTF

d_gene: -
j_gene: TRBJ1-2
abundance: -
v_gene: TRBV6-5
CDR3aa: CASVETRTANYGYTF

d_gene: -
j_gene: TRBJ2-2
abundance: -
v_gene: TRBV24-1
CDR3aa: CATSYTGTGELFF

d_gene: -
j_gene: TRBJ2-7
abundance: few
v_gene: TRBV9
CDR3aa: CASSVLGQGQDEQYF

d_gene: TRBD2
j_gene: TRBJ2-4
abundance: -
v_gene: TRBV7-2
CDR3aa: CASSLASGGAKNIQYF

d_gene: -
j_gene: TRBJ2-7
abundance: -
v_gene: TRBV3-1/TRBV3-2
CDR3aa: CASSQVGGYEQYF

d_gene: -
j_gene: TRBJ1-2
abundance: -
v_gene: TRBV6-9
CDR3aa: CASSYGQSYGYTF